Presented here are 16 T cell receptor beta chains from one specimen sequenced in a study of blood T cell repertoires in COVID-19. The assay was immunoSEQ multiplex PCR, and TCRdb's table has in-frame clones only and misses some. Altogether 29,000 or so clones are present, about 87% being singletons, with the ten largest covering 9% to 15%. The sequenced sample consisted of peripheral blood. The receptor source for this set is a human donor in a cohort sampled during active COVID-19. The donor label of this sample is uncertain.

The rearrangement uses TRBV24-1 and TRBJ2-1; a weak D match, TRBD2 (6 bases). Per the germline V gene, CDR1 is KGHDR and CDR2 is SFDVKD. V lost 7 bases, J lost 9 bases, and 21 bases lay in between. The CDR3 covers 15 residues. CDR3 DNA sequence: TGTGCCACCAGCCCCCTTGGATTGGAGGGGAGTGAGCAGTTCTTC. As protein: CATSPLGLEGSEQFF.

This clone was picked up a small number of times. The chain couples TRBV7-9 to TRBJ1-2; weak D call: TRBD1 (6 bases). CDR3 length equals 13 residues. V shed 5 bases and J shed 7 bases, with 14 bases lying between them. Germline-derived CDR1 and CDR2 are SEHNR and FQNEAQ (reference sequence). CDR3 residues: CASSPGTRSGYTF. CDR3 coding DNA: TGTGCCAGCAGCCCCGGGACAAGAAGTGGCTACACCTTC.

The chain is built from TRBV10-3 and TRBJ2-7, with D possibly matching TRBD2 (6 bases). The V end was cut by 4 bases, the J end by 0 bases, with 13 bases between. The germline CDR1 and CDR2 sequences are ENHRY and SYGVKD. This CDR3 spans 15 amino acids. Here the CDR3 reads CAISARDLGSYEQYF. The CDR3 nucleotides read TGTGCCATCAGTGCCCGGGACTTGGGCTCCTACGAGCAGTACTTC.

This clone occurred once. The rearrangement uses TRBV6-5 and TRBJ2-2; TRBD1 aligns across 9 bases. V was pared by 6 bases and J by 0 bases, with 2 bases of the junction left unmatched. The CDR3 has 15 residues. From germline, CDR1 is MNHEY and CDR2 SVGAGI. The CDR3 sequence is CASSRTGANTGELFF. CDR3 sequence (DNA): TGTGCCAGCAGCCGGACAGGGGCGAACACCGGGGAGCTGTTTTTT.

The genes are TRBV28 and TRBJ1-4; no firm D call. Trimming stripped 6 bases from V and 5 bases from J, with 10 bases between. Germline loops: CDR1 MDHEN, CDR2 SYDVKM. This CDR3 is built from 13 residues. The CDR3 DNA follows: TGTGCCAGCAGAGCCGGACTGAATGAAAAACTGTTTTTT. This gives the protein CASRAGLNEKLFF.

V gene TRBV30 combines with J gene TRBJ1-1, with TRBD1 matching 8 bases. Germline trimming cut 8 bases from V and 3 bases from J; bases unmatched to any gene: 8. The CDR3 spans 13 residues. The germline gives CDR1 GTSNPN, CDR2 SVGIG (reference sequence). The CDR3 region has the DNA TGTGCCGGACAGGGAGGTGGATACACTGAAGCTTTCTTT. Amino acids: CAGQGGGYTEAFF.

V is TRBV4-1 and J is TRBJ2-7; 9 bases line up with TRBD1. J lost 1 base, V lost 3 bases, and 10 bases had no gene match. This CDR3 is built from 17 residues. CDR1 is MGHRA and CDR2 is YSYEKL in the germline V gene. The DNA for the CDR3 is TGCGCCAGCAGCCAGATCTCGGACAGGGGCAGTTCCTACGAGCAGTACTTC. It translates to CASSQISDRGSSYEQYF.

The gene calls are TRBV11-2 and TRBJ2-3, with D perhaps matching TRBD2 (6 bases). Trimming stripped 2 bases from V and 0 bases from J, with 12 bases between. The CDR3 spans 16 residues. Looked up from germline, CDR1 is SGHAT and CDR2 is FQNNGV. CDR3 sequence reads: CASSLLGRPSTDTQYF. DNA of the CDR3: TGTGCCAGCAGCTTACTCGGGAGACCGAGCACAGATACGCAGTATTTT. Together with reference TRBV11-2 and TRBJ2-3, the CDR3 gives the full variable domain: EAGVAQSPRYKIIEKRQSVAFWCNPISGHATLYWYQQILGQGPKLLIQFQNNGVVDDSQLPKDRFSAERLKGVDSTLKIQPAKLEDSAVYLCASSLLGRPSTDTQYFGPGTRLTVL.

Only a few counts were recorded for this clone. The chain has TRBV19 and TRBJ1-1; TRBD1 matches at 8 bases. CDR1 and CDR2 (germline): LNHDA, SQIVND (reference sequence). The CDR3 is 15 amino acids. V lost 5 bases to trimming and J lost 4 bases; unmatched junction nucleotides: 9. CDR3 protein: CASSSLTGESTEAFF. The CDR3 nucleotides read TGTGCCAGTAGTTCCCTGACAGGGGAGAGCACTGAAGCTTTCTTT.

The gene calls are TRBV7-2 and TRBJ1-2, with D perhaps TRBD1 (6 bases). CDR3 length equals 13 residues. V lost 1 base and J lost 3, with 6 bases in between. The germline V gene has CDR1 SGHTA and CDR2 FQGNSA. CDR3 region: CASSLGQDYGYTF. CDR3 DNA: TGTGCCAGCAGCTTAGGACAGGACTATGGCTACACCTTC.

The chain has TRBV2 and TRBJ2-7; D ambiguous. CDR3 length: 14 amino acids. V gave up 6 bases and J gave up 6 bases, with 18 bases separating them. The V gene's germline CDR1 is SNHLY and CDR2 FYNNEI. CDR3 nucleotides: TGTGCCAGCAGATCCTACATACTCTCGGGCGAGCAGTACTTC. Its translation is CASRSYILSGEQYF.

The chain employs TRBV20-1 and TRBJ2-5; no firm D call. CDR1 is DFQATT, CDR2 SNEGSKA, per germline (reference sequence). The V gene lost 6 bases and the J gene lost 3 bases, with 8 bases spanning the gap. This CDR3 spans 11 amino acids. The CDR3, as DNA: TGCAGTGCCTCGACAAAAGAGACCCAGTACTTC. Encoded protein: CSASTKETQYF.

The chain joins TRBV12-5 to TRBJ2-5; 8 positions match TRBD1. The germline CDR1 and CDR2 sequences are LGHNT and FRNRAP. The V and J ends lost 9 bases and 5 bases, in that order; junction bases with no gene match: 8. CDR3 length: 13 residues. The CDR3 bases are TGTGCTAGCAGGGGGCCCCAGGGGGAGACCCAGTACTTC. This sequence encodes CASRGPQGETQYF.

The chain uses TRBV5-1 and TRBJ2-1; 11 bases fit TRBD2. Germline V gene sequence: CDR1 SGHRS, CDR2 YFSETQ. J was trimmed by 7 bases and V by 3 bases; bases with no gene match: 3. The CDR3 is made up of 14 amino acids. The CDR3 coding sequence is TGCGCCAGCAGCTCGGGACTAGCGGTAAATGAGCAGTTCTTC. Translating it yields CASSSGLAVNEQFF.

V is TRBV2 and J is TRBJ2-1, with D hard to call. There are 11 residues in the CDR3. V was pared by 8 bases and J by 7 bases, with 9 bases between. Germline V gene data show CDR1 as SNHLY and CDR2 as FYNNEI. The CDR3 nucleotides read TGTGCCAGCCCCTCGAGGAATGAGCAGTTCTTC. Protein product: CASPSRNEQFF.

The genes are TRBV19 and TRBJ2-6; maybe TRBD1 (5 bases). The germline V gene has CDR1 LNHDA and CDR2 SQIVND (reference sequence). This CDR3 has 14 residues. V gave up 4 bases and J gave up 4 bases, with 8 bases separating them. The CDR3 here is CASSSGAGANVLTF. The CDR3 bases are TGTGCCAGTAGTAGTGGGGCCGGGGCCAACGTCCTGACTTTC.